The rows below give T cell receptor beta chains drawn from one sample of a study of cytomegalovirus exposure and HLA in healthy donors. Assay: immunoSEQ multiplex PCR; the TCRdb copy retains only in-frame clones and omits some. This sample has 43,000 or so clones; roughly 60% occur once, and the top ten carry around 8.7%. The material sequenced was PBMCs. The source is a human donor in good health. Each CDR3 is given with its conserved first and last residue. D genes are given only for firm matches. Rows give clone size only sometimes, using once, few, many, or a class for an expanded clone.

TRBJ2-1 | NA | NA | TRBV27 | TGTGCCAGCAGTTTTGCAGGCTACAATGAGCAGTTCTTC | CASSFAGYNEQFF
TRBJ2-3 | NA | once | TRBV11-2 | TGTGCCAGCAGCTCCGGGACACTTATTTACACAGATACGCAGTATTTT | CASSSGTLIYTDTQYF
TRBJ2-3 | TRBD2 | NA | TRBV7-9 | TGTGCCAGCAGCTTGGGACTAACCACAGATACGCAGTATTTT | CASSLGLTTDTQYF
TRBJ2-1 | NA | few | TRBV5-6 | TGTGCCAGCACCTCAGAGAAGGGTGGGAGCTCCTACAATGAGCAGTTCTTC | CASTSEKGGSSYNEQFF
TRBJ2-7 | TRBD2 | NA | TRBV6-6 | TGTGCCAGCAGAAGGACTAGCGGGGGCGAGCAGTACTTC | CASRRTSGGEQYF
TRBJ1-5 | NA | NA | TRBV12-5 | TGTGCTAGTGCCCCGGGGGACGGCAATCAGCCCCAGCATTTT | CASAPGDGNQPQHF
TRBJ2-1 | TRBD2 | NA | TRBV2 | TGTGCCAGCAGGACAGGACTAGCGGGGGGGTACAATGAGCAGTTCTTC | CASRTGLAGGYNEQFF
TRBJ1-1 | NA | NA | TRBV5-1 | TGCGCCAGCAGCTTGTCAGGGGTTGACACTGAAGCTTTCTTT | CASSLSGVDTEAFF
TRBJ1-6 | TRBD1 | once | TRBV7-2 | TGTGCCAGCAGGAGACAGGGAACTGGGAATTCACCCCTCCACTTT | CASRRQGTGNSPLHF
TRBJ2-7 | TRBD2 | NA | TRBV7-2 | TGTGCCAGCAGCCTCGGGACTAGCGGGGCCGAGCAGTACTTC | CASSLGTSGAEQYF
TRBJ1-2 | TRBD1 | NA | TRBV5-1 | TGCGCCAGCAGCCCGGGACAGGGGCACTATGGCTACACCTTC | CASSPGQGHYGYTF